Presented here are 6 T cell receptor beta chains from one specimen sequenced in a study of blood T cell repertoires in COVID-19. Assay used: immunoSEQ multiplex PCR; TCRdb lists only in-frame clones, some missing. This table holds fewer than 350,000 clones, more than 75% found once. The sequenced sample was peripheral blood. These receptors all come from a woman in her forties or fifties who had recovered from COVID-19.

This clone came up once. CDR3 DNA sequence: TGTGCCAGCAGCTTAGCTTCTTACAATGAGCAGTTCTTC. It is translated as CASSLASYNEQFF. The gene calls are TRBV7-2 and TRBJ2-1; D remains ambiguous. The CDR3 has 13 amino acids. V lost 0 bases and J lost 4, with 4 bases in between. The germline CDR1 and CDR2 sequences are SGHTA and FQGNSA.

The chain employs TRBV10-3 and TRBJ2-1; 10 nucleotides line up with TRBD1. Germline V CDR1 and CDR2: ENHRY, SYGVKD. This CDR3 comprises 14 residues. V gave up 10 bases and J gave up 7 bases; unmatched junction bases: 10. CDR3: CATDPGQGFNEQFF. The CDR3 DNA is TGTGCCACCGACCCGGGACAGGGGTTTAATGAGCAGTTCTTC.

This clone has just one count. The chain carries TRBV5-1 and TRBJ2-4, with D possibly TRBD1 on 8 matching bases. The CDR3 loop spans 13 amino acids. The germline V gene has CDR1 SGHRS and CDR2 YFSETQ. V lost 5 bases to trimming and J lost 8 bases, with 14 bases between them. The CDR3 nucleotides read TGCGCCAGCAGTGATACAGGGGGGGACATTCAGTACTTC. Translation: CASSDTGGDIQYF.

CDR3 loop: CAWSPTGSQPQHF. CDR3 DNA sequence: TGTGCCTGGAGTCCGACCGGGAGTCAGCCCCAGCATTTT. The chain has TRBV30 and TRBJ1-5, with D unclear. This CDR3 comprises 13 residues. V gave up 2 bases and J gave up 6 bases, with 11 bases separating them. Germline V gives CDR1 GTSNPN, CDR2 SVGIG (reference sequence).

The V and J genes are TRBV3-1 (or the pseudogene TRBV3-2) and TRBJ2-7, with TRBD2 as a possible D gene (6 bases). V lost 0 bases and J lost 2, with 11 bases in between. The length of the CDR3 is 15 residues. Germline assignment: CDR1 LGHDT and CDR2 YNNKEL (reference sequence). The CDR3 protein is CASSQDLSGPYEQYF. CDR3 bases: TGTGCCAGCAGCCAAGATCTTAGCGGTCCCTACGAGCAGTACTTC.

The chain couples TRBV11-3 to TRBJ2-1, with TRBD1 matching 8 bases. V was pared by 5 bases and J by 7 bases, with 13 bases of the junction left unmatched. The germline CDR1 and CDR2 sequences are SGHNT and YENEEA. There are 16 residues in the CDR3. The CDR3 DNA follows: TGTGCCAGCAGCCCTAGTCCCCAGGGGGCCTTAAATGAGCAGTTCTTC. Translation gives CASSPSPQGALNEQFF.